One and the same sample provided the 20 T cell receptor beta chains below, sequenced in a study of identical twins. Via MiXCR, TCRdb re-called the 5' RACE reads, giving one row per CDR3 protein. The sample shows around 690,000 distinct CDR3 sequences, 21% of them seen only once. This same sample was also taken into another study, of T cells expressing NK-cell markers.

Source material: PBMCs. All receptors come from a woman under 30 in good health.

This clonotype was recorded many times. The chain recombines TRBV29-1 with TRBJ2-5; 7 positions match TRBD2. Germline values: CDR1 SQVTM, CDR2 ANQGSEA. V lost 4 bases to trimming and J lost 5 bases; unmatched junction nucleotides: 13. The CDR3 sequence is 15 residues long. CDR3 protein: CSVGQGGSSVETQYF. The CDR3 nucleotides read TGCAGCGTTGGGCAGGGCGGGAGTTCCGTCGAGACCCAGTACTTC.

A few counts support this clonotype. The chain couples TRBV5-1 to TRBJ2-2, with D unclear. CDR3 length equals 17 residues. Trimming left V 2 bases short and J 3 bases short, with 17 bases between. CDR1 and CDR2 (germline): SGHRS, YFSETQ. DNA of the CDR3: TGCGCCAGCAGCTTCCGACTGCTAGGATGGTACACCGGGGAGCTGTTTTTT. Translating it yields CASSFRLLGWYTGELFF. The whole variable domain, filled in from reference TRBV5-1 and TRBJ2-2, reads KAGVTQTPRYLIKTRGQQVTLSCSPISGHRSVSWYQQTPGQGLQFLFEYFSETQRNKGNFPGRFSGRQFSNSRSEMNVSTLELGDSALYLCASSFRLLGWYTGELFFGEGSRLTVL.

This clonotype came up a few times. This chain connects TRBV3-1 to TRBJ2-7, with D possibly TRBD1 on 6 matching bases. Per the germline V gene, CDR1 is LGHDT and CDR2 is YNNKEL (reference sequence). V was cut by 5 bases and J by 6 bases, with 8 bases left in between. The CDR3 contains 11 residues. CDR3 loop: CASSWDTEQYF. CDR3 DNA: TGTGCCAGCAGCTGGGACACCGAGCAGTACTTC.

The chain combines TRBV27 with TRBJ2-3; 9 positions match TRBD2. Germline CDR1 is MNHEY and CDR2 is SMNVEV (reference sequence). CDR3 size: 16 residues. V lost 8 bases, J lost 6 bases, and 15 bases stayed unmatched. This CDR3 is CASAELSGGSNDTQYF. The DNA for the CDR3 is TGTGCCAGCGCTGAACTTAGCGGGGGCTCAAACGATACGCAGTATTTT.

The chain employs TRBV6-1 and TRBJ2-7; D may match TRBD1 or TRBD2 (5 bases each). Germline CDR1 is MNHNS and CDR2 is SASEGT. V lost 5 bases, J lost 3 bases, and 14 bases lay in between. The CDR3 length is 14 residues. The CDR3 reads CASSPGRRGYEQYF. CDR3 in DNA: TGTGCCAGCAGTCCGGGGCGAAGAGGCTACGAGCAGTACTTC.

The rearrangement joins TRBV4-3 to TRBJ2-1; 11 nucleotides line up with TRBD2. From germline, CDR1 is LGHNA and CDR2 YSLEER. The length of the CDR3 is 18 residues. J was trimmed by 1 base and V by 3 bases; bases with no gene match: 8. CDR3 region: CASSQGTSGGLSYNEQFF. The CDR3 nucleotides are TGCGCCAGCAGCCAGGGGACTAGCGGCGGTCTTTCCTACAATGAGCAGTTCTTC.

This clonotype appeared a few times. The chain couples TRBV20-1 to TRBJ2-5, with TRBD2 matching over 10 bases. This CDR3 has 14 residues. Germline V gene sequence: CDR1 DFQATT, CDR2 SNEGSKA (reference sequence). The trim removed 3 bases at V and 5 bases at J, leaving 6 bases unmatched. CDR3: CSASPSGGGETQYF. The CDR3 coding sequence is TGCAGTGCTAGTCCTAGCGGGGGAGGGGAGACCCAGTACTTC.

The chain carries TRBV6-5 and TRBJ2-2; possible D gene TRBD1, 6 bases. The CDR3 has 13 residues. V lost 3 bases, J lost 6 bases, and 8 bases lay in between. Germline values: CDR1 MNHEY, CDR2 SVGAGI. This CDR3 reads CASSYWTAGELFF. CDR3 nucleotide sequence: TGTGCCAGCAGTTATTGGACAGCCGGGGAGCTGTTTTTT.

This chain links TRBV5-4 with TRBJ2-3; D is ambiguous. V lost 0 bases and J 0 bases, leaving 8 bases between the germline ends. Germline values: CDR1 SGHNT, CDR2 YYREEE (reference sequence). The CDR3 extends over 15 amino acids. The CDR3 coding sequence is TGTGCCAGCAGCTTGGTTGCTCAAAGCACAGATACGCAGTATTTT. Translation gives CASSLVAQSTDTQYF.

V and J are TRBV7-2 and TRBJ2-3; no firm D call. Per the germline V gene, CDR1 is SGHTA and CDR2 is FQGNSA. V lost 1 base, J lost 4 bases, and 6 bases lay in between. The CDR3 has 13 amino acids. As DNA, the CDR3 is TGTGCCAGCAGCTTAGTTGATCCAGATACGCAGTATTTT. This sequence encodes CASSLVDPDTQYF. Based on the CDR3 plus reference TRBV7-2 and TRBJ2-3, the full variable domain is GAGVSQSPSNKVTEKGKDVELRCDPISGHTALYWYRQSLGQGLEFLIYFQGNSAPDKSGLPSDRFSAERTGGSVSTLTIQRTQQEDSAVYLCASSLVDPDTQYFGPGTRLTVL.

On this clonotype itself: Mismatch with germline at one junction end may stem from a read error. The chain carries TRBV12-3 or TRBV12-4 and TRBJ1-1; D is undetermined. The CDR3 runs to 12 residues. The DNA for the CDR3 is TGTGCCAGCAGTTTAAAGATCGTTGAAACTTTCTTT. Encoded protein: CASSLKIVETFF.

This clonotype was counted between two and nine times. The chain carries TRBV13 and TRBJ2-3; D perhaps matches TRBD1 (5 bases). There are 13 residues in the CDR3. Germline V gene lookup returns CDR1 PRHDT and CDR2 FYEKMQ (reference sequence). V was pared by 6 bases and J by 7 bases, with 14 bases between. CDR3 sequence: CASRTDRPNTQYF. The CDR3 nucleotides are TGTGCCAGCAGAACCGACAGACCTAATACGCAGTATTTT.

This clonotype was found a few times. The rearrangement uses TRBV25-1 and TRBJ2-2; 11 bases fit TRBD2. V dropped 11 bases and J dropped 7; count of bases not matched to a gene: 9. Germline V gene lookup returns CDR1 MGHDK and CDR2 SYGVNS. The CDR3 loop spans 14 amino acids. The CDR3 DNA sequence: TGTGCCGTGACTAGCGGGACATATGGCGGGGAGCTGTTTTTT. Its protein is CAVTSGTYGGELFF.

This clonotype was detected many times. An end of the junction differs from the germline gene, which may be a read error. The chain is built from TRBV12-3 or TRBV12-4 and TRBJ2-2, with D perhaps TRBD2 (5 bases). The CDR3 has 13 amino acids. The CDR3 reads CASSFEGTGELFF. The CDR3 nucleotides are TGCGCCAGCAGCTTTGAGGGAACCGGGGAGCTGTTTTTT.

This clonotype has only a few counts. The J gene is TRBJ1-4, the V gene TRBV11-3; D possibly corresponds to TRBD1 (6 bases). This CDR3 comprises 15 residues. The V end lost 3 bases, the J end lost 8 bases, and 16 bases lay between the germline ends. The V gene's germline CDR1 is SGHNT and CDR2 YENEEA. The CDR3 sequence: CASSFGGDMDEKLFF. The CDR3 DNA reads as TGTGCCAGCAGCTTTGGGGGGGACATGGACGAAAAACTGTTTTTT.

The CDR3 region has the DNA TGTGCCAGCACCGTCTCTGGAAACACCATATATTTT. This translates into CASTVSGNTIYF. The chain links TRBV6-1 to TRBJ1-3; D unclear. The CDR3 consists of 12 residues. Trimming removed 7 bases at V and 0 bases at J, with 4 bases between. CDR1 and CDR2 (germline): MNHNS, SASEGT.

This clonotype was detected a few times. The chain links TRBV12-3 or TRBV12-4 to TRBJ2-7; D remains unclear. V lost 8 bases, J lost 6 bases, and 11 bases lay in between. There are 11 residues in the CDR3. This chain's CDR3 is CASAATLEQYF. In nucleotides, the CDR3 is TGTGCCAGCGCCGCGACACTCGAGCAGTACTTC.

This clonotype was observed a few times. This chain links TRBV7-3 with TRBJ2-7, with D possibly TRBD2 on 5 matching bases. Trimming removed 1 base from V and 0 bases from J, with 10 bases in between. The CDR3 contains 15 residues. CDR1 is SGHTA and CDR2 is FQGTGA in the germline V gene. In DNA, the CDR3 is TGTGCCAGCAGCTTAAACCATGGGAGCTCCTACGAGCAGTACTTC. This codes for CASSLNHGSSYEQYF.

The chain joins TRBV5-1 to TRBJ2-3; the D is unclear. The CDR3 contains 14 residues. V lost 3 bases and J lost 0, with 8 bases in between. The germline gives CDR1 SGHRS, CDR2 YFSETQ. This CDR3 reads CASSSGESTDTQYF. The CDR3 coding sequence is TGCGCCAGCAGCTCAGGAGAAAGCACAGATACGCAGTATTTT.

There are a few counts of this clonotype. The DNA of the CDR3 is TGTGCCAGCAGCTTAGGAGGCCTAGCGGGGGGGTACAATGAGCAGTTCTTC. Translating it yields CASSLGGLAGGYNEQFF. The chain recombines TRBV7-9 with TRBJ2-1; 12 bases map to TRBD2. From germline, CDR1 is SEHNR and CDR2 FQNEAQ (reference sequence). CDR3 length: 17 residues. V dropped 1 base and J dropped 4; count of bases not matched to a gene: 5.